The 24 T cell receptor beta chains presented below share a single source sample, sequenced in a study of blood T cell repertoires in COVID-19. Clones were sequenced by immunoSEQ multiplex PCR, and TCRdb holds only the in-frame ones, with some missing. The data hold some 150,000 clones, with 70% to 90% observed a single time. Specimen: peripheral blood. The origin of the receptors is a man in his 70s with acute or convalescent COVID-19.

The chain uses TRBV7-2 and TRBJ2-3; D possibly corresponds to TRBD1 (6 bases). V was cut by 8 bases and J by 6 bases, with 12 bases left in between. CDR1 is SGHTA, CDR2 FQGNSA, per germline. The CDR3 is 12 residues long. In DNA form, the CDR3 reads TGTGCCAGCGGACTTAGGGGGGATACGCAGTATTTT. Its translation is CASGLRGDTQYF.

This chain's CDR3 is CASSLAWRDRVLGSNQPQHF. In nucleotides, the CDR3 is TGTGCCAGCAGCTTAGCTTGGCGGGACAGGGTCTTGGGCAGCAATCAGCCCCAGCATTTT. The chain links TRBV7-8 to TRBJ1-5, with 9 bases matching TRBD1. J gave up 1 base and V 0 bases, and 13 bases lay outside the gene matches. Per the germline V gene, CDR1 is SGHVS and CDR2 is FQNEAQ. The CDR3 consists of 20 residues.

This sequence joins TRBV10-3 and TRBJ2-7; TRBD2 matches 12 bases. The CDR3 is made up of 15 amino acids. The ends lost 4 bases at V and 7 bases at J; junction bases unmatched: 8. In germline, CDR1 is ENHRY, CDR2 SYGVKD. The CDR3 spells CAISATSGRRWEQYF. CDR3 DNA: TGTGCCATCAGTGCCACTAGCGGGAGGAGGTGGGAGCAGTACTTC.

Comments on this clone: Germline and junction disagree at one end, which may indicate a read error. V and J are TRBV2 and TRBJ2-7; 8 bases agree with TRBD1. The CDR3 runs 15 residues. Germline CDR1 and CDR2: SNHLY and FYNNEI. CDR3 in DNA: TGTGCCAGCAGCGAAGACAGGGGCGACCTCTACGAGCAGTACTTC. Translated: CASSEDRGDLYEQYF.

The chain is built from TRBV6-5 and TRBJ2-2, with D maybe TRBD1 (6 bases). In germline, CDR1 is MNHEY, CDR2 SVGAGI. V was cut by 4 bases and J by 5 bases, with 17 bases left in between. CDR3 length: 16 amino acids. CDR3 sequence reads: CASSSTGTLSTGELFF. DNA for the CDR3: TGTGCCAGCAGTTCCACCGGGACATTGAGTACCGGGGAGCTGTTTTTT.

The rearrangement uses TRBV7-2 and TRBJ2-7; TRBD2 aligns across 8 bases. The J segment lost 0 bases and the V segment lost 6 bases, leaving 1 base of the junction unmatched. The CDR3 totals 13 residues. Germline assignment: CDR1 SGHTA and CDR2 FQGNSA. This CDR3 is CASRSGSSYEQYF. CDR3 bases: TGTGCCAGCAGGAGCGGGAGCTCCTACGAGCAGTACTTC. Looking up the rest from reference TRBV7-2 and TRBJ2-7 gives the full variable domain: GAGVSQSPSNKVTEKGKDVELRCDPISGHTALYWYRQSLGQGLEFLIYFQGNSAPDKSGLPSDRFSAERTGGSVSTLTIQRTQQEDSAVYLCASRSGSSYEQYFGPGTRLTVT.

V gene TRBV7-9 combines with J gene TRBJ2-7, with D possibly being TRBD1 (5 bases). From germline, CDR1 is SEHNR and CDR2 FQNEAQ (reference sequence). The CDR3 sequence is 15 residues long. Trimming removed 0 bases at V and 0 bases at J, with 9 bases between. The CDR3 nucleotides read TGTGCCAGCAGCTTAGCGAAGGGGATCTCCTACGAGCAGTACTTC. Its translation is CASSLAKGISYEQYF.

This chain uses TRBV7-9 with TRBJ2-7; tentatively, D is TRBD1 (5 bases). This CDR3 spans 15 amino acids. Germline V CDR1 and CDR2: SEHNR, FQNEAQ (reference sequence). With 3 bases removed from V and 1 base from J, the gap between germline ends came to 13 bases. The CDR3 DNA follows: TGTGCCAGCAGCTTTGGTGCAGGGTTATCCTACGAGCAGTACTTC. Its protein product is CASSFGAGLSYEQYF.

Only a few counts were recorded for this clone. J is TRBJ1-5 and V is TRBV6-2 or TRBV6-3; D perhaps matches TRBD1 (6 bases). This CDR3 contains 15 residues. Germline CDR1 MNHEY, CDR2 SVGEGT. V was trimmed by 7 bases and J by 6 bases, leaving 19 bases between them. The CDR3, as DNA: TGTGCCAGCACCCCCTCGGGGGGGGCGGGTCAGCCCCAGCATTTT. Amino acids: CASTPSGGAGQPQHF.

The rearrangement links TRBV6-5 to TRBJ2-1, with D perhaps TRBD1 (6 bases). Germline values: CDR1 MNHEY, CDR2 SVGAGI. This CDR3 region has 14 residues. V lost 6 bases, J lost 2 bases, and 11 bases lay in between. The CDR3 here is CASRETGPYNEQFF. CDR3 coding DNA: TGTGCCAGCAGGGAGACAGGTCCCTACAATGAGCAGTTCTTC.

This clone appeared a single time. The rearrangement uses TRBV19 and TRBJ2-1; the D is unclear. The CDR3 is 15 residues long. The germline V gene has CDR1 LNHDA and CDR2 SQIVND (reference sequence). Trimming stripped 6 bases from V and 0 bases from J, with 12 bases between. The CDR3 sequence: CASSELQSSYNEQFF. DNA of the CDR3: TGTGCCAGTAGCGAACTTCAAAGCTCCTACAATGAGCAGTTCTTC.

The rearrangement uses TRBV7-9 and TRBJ2-3, with 8 positions matching TRBD2. V lost 5 bases and J lost 3; bases outside the gene matches: 13. Germline lookup yields CDR1 SEHNR and CDR2 FQNEAQ (reference sequence). The CDR3 totals 17 residues. The CDR3 DNA sequence: TGTGCCAGCAGCCCCGGGAGACGGGAGGGCCCTACAGATACGCAGTATTTT. Amino acids: CASSPGRREGPTDTQYF. Together with reference TRBV7-9 and TRBJ2-3, the CDR3 gives the full variable domain: DTGVSQNPRHKITKRGQNVTFRCDPISEHNRLYWYRQTLGQGPEFLTYFQNEAQLEKSRLLSDRFSAERPKGSFSTLEIQRTEQGDSAMYLCASSPGRREGPTDTQYFGPGTRLTVL.

The DNA of the CDR3 is TGTGCCAGCAGCTTGGCCCCGACAGGGGTGGTTGATTCACCCCTCCACTTT. Its protein product is CASSLAPTGVVDSPLHF. V usage is TRBV5-5 and J usage is TRBJ1-6; 8 bases line up with TRBD1. V gave up 0 bases and J gave up 8 bases; unmatched junction bases: 10. The CDR3 length is 17 residues. Germline V gives CDR1 SGHKS, CDR2 YYEKEE (reference sequence).

The chain couples TRBV5-6 to TRBJ1-1, with TRBD1 as a possible D gene (5 bases). CDR3 size: 14 residues. The V gene's germline CDR1 is SGHDT and CDR2 YYEEEE. The V end lost 6 bases, the J end lost 0 bases, and 12 bases lay between the germline ends. The CDR3 DNA follows: TGTGCCAGCACCTGGGGGGTGATGAACACTGAAGCTTTCTTT. It translates to CASTWGVMNTEAFF.

This clone was observed a handful of times. This chain links TRBV9 with TRBJ2-1, with 10 bases that match TRBD2. The CDR3 totals 20 residues. Unmatched junction bases numbered 18, after V lost 0 bases and J lost 6 bases. The germline V gene encodes CDR1 SGDLS and CDR2 YYNGEE. For the CDR3, the DNA is TGTGCCAGCAGCGTAGACGGACGGGGGGCCTTGGGACTAGCGACCAATGAGCAGTTCTTC. Translating gives CASSVDGRGALGLATNEQFF.

The gene calls are TRBV3-1 (or the pseudogene TRBV3-2) and TRBJ2-4, with TRBD1 matching over 11 bases. From germline, CDR1 is LGHDT and CDR2 YNNKEL (reference sequence). V was clipped by 0 bases and J by 5 bases; unmatched bases: 6. The length of the CDR3 is 17 residues. CDR3 amino acids: CASSQERVGQGENIQYF. The CDR3 DNA sequence: TGTGCCAGCAGCCAAGAAAGGGTGGGACAGGGGGAAAACATTCAGTACTTC.

V usage is TRBV12-3 or TRBV12-4 and J usage is TRBJ1-3; D unclear. The CDR3 totals 13 residues. Trimming shortened V by 5 bases and J by 4 bases, and 9 bases separated the two germline ends. The DNA of the CDR3 is TGTGCCAGCAGTATGGCTTCGGGAAACACCATATATTTT. Its translation is CASSMASGNTIYF.

This clone has just a few counts. The chain recombines TRBV10-3 with TRBJ2-2; D remains unclear. CDR1 is ENHRY, CDR2 SYGVKD, per germline. Deletions cut 10 bases from V and 0 bases from J, with 6 bases between. The CDR3 covers 12 residues. The CDR3 DNA follows: TGTGCCACCTCAGCGAACACCGGGGAGCTGTTTTTT. Translating it yields CATSANTGELFF.

The CDR3 DNA is TGCGCCAGCAGATCCGGACGGGGGGCGGGGTTCCAAGAGACCCAGTACTTC. The encoded protein is CASRSGRGAGFQETQYF. The chain is built from TRBV5-1 and TRBJ2-5, with TRBD2 as a possible D gene (7 bases). CDR3 length: 17 amino acids. Trimming removed 5 bases from V and 1 base from J, with 21 bases in between. Germline CDR1 reads SGHRS; CDR2 reads YFSETQ.

This chain connects TRBV6-2 or TRBV6-3 to TRBJ2-7; 14 nucleotides align to TRBD2. The CDR3 is made up of 16 amino acids. J was trimmed by 7 bases and V by 4 bases; bases with no gene match: 9. Germline V CDR1 and CDR2: MNHEY, SVGEGT. The CDR3 DNA is TGTGCCAGCAGTTCCCCTCGACTAGCGGGAGGGCAAGAGCAGTACTTC. Translating it yields CASSSPRLAGGQEQYF.

The chain recombines TRBV28 with TRBJ2-7; TRBD1 is a possible D gene (6 bases). The CDR3 is 13 amino acids. Germline CDR1 reads MDHEN; CDR2 reads SYDVKM. V lost 5 bases to trimming and J lost 5 bases, with 13 bases between them. For the CDR3, the DNA is TGTGCCAGCAGTCCGGACAGTCGTCACGAGCAGTACTTC. Amino acid sequence: CASSPDSRHEQYF. Using reference TRBV28 and TRBJ2-7 for the parts outside the CDR3, the full variable domain is DVKVTQSSRYLVKRTGEKVFLECVQDMDHENMFWYRQDPGLGLRLIYFSYDVKMKEKGDIPEGYSVSREKKERFSLILESASTNQTSMYLCASSPDSRHEQYFGPGTRLTVT.

CDR3 loop: CAWSTGQVLYGYTF. Written as DNA, the CDR3 is TGTGCCTGGAGTACCGGACAGGTGCTCTATGGCTACACCTTC. The chain carries TRBV30 and TRBJ1-2; 7 positions agree with TRBD1. Germline values: CDR1 GTSNPN, CDR2 SVGIG (reference sequence). Trimming cost V 2 bases and J 4 bases; bases outside gene matches: 7. CDR3 size: 14 residues.

CDR3 sequence (DNA): TGTGCCAGCAGTGGGGACAGGAGGAATTCACCCCTCCACTTT. This codes for CASSGDRRNSPLHF. The J gene is TRBJ1-6, the V gene TRBV6-6, with 8 bases fitting TRBD1. V shed 5 bases and J 7 bases; nucleotides not matched to a gene: 4. This CDR3 has 14 amino acids. Germline V CDR1 and CDR2: MNHNY, SVGAGI (reference sequence).

This clone appeared once. The rearrangement links TRBV5-1 to TRBJ2-3; weak D call: TRBD1 (6 bases). This CDR3 has 16 amino acids. Trimming left V 4 bases short and J 0 bases short, with 15 bases between. Germline lookup yields CDR1 SGHRS and CDR2 YFSETQ. The CDR3: CASSLYRTESTDTQYF. The CDR3 bases are TGCGCCAGCAGCCTCTACAGGACAGAAAGCACAGATACGCAGTATTTT. The complete variable domain, with remaining parts taken from reference TRBV5-1 and TRBJ2-3, reads KAGVTQTPRYLIKTRGQQVTLSCSPISGHRSVSWYQQTPGQGLQFLFEYFSETQRNKGNFPGRFSGRQFSNSRSEMNVSTLELGDSALYLCASSLYRTESTDTQYFGPGTRLTVL.